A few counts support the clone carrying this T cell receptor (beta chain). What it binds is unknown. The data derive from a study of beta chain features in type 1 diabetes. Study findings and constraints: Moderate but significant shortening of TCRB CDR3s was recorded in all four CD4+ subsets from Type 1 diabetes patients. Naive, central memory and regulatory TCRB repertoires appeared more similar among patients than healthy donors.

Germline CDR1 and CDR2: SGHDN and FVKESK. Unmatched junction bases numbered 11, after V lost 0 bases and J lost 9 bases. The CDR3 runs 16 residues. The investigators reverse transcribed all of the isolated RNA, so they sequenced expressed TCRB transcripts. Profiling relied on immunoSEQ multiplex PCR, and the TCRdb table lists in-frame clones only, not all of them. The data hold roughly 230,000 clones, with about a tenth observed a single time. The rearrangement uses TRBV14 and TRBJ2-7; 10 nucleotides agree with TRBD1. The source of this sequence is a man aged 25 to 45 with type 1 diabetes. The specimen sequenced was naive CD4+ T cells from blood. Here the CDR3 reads CASSQDWPGQGIRQYF. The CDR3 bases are TGTGCCAGCAGCCAAGATTGGCCGGGACAGGGGATTCGGCAGTACTTC.